The sequence of this T cell receptor (beta chain) was determined in a study of blood T cell repertoires in COVID-19. Across the whole study: There were acute and convalescent COVID-19 samples, and they came from the United States, Italy and Spain. T cells, B-cell-depleted T cells, or PBMCs provided the cDNA or gDNA that served as material.

The CDR3 is made up of 17 amino acids. V was trimmed by 4 bases and J by 2 bases, leaving 21 bases between them. Germline V gene lookup returns CDR1 SEHNR and CDR2 FQNEAQ (reference sequence). Per the original data handling: How many nucleated cells were present was estimated from reference gene primer amplification. Profiled with immunoSEQ multiplex PCR; TCRdb holds only in-frame clones, not every one. V and J calls and clone size are as listed in that table; D and trimming were resolved from the DNA. The sample holds roughly 250,000 clones, around nine tenths seen once. The V and J genes are TRBV7-9 and TRBJ2-7; D perhaps matches TRBD1 (6 bases). This sequence originates from a man aged 30 to 39 with acute or convalescent COVID-19. Sequences were obtained from peripheral blood. The CDR3 DNA is TGTGCCAGCAGCTCTGCGTTCCCGGACAGCAGCGCCTACGAGCAGTACTTC. It specifies CASSSAFPDSSAYEQYF.